The TCR beta chain under discussion was sequenced for a study of a mutant IDH1 vaccine in newly diagnosed glioma. Whole-study context: Treated patients had a mean age of about 44 years and a sex split that was around 60% male and roughly 38% female. General observations from the study: Apparently, pseudoprogression bore no relation to changes among the top peripheral T cell clonotypes. Detectable vaccine-induced immune responses arose in about 92% of patients.

The time point here: baseline, week 1 (first vaccination visit). The treatment is: pre-vaccination baseline after standard-of-care therapy. Method: immunoSEQ multiplex PCR; TCRdb's copy keeps in-frame clones and lacks some. The repertoire holds some 95,000 clones, with about 80% as singletons. The V end was cut by 1 base, the J end by 7 bases, with 10 bases between. The CDR3 spans 13 residues. Germline V gives CDR1 SGHTA, CDR2 FQGTGA. This clone was recorded a few times. Its antigen is still unknown. The sample consisted of PBMCs, taken from a glioma patient treated with radiotherapy, temozolomide or both. The TCR originated in a man aged 40-49 years with glioma. This chain uses TRBV7-3 with TRBJ1-1; D is uncertain. The CDR3 DNA sequence: TGTGCCAGCAGCTTAAGACCGGGGAATGAAGCTTTCTTT. This codes for CASSLRPGNEAFF.